The clone carrying this TCR beta chain was detected a few times. The sample belongs to a study of patients and donors after allogeneic stem cell transplantation. Each CDR3 protein gets one entry after TCRdb re-called the RT-PCR reads with MiXCR. The data hold about 410,000 distinct CDR3 sequences, with roughly 17% observed a single time. In germline, CDR1 is SGHVS, CDR2 FQNEAQ. The V end lost 5 bases, the J end lost 2 bases, and 19 bases lay between the germline ends. The CDR3 runs 17 residues. This TCR derives from a human donor who was either an allogeneic HSCT recipient or a stem cell or donor lymphocyte infusion donor (not recorded which). It is not recorded whose cells these are; they may come from a transplant donor. The sequenced sample consisted of blood, either unsorted or a sorted T cell fraction (not recorded which). The chain combines TRBV7-8 with TRBJ1-5; D might be TRBD1 (5 bases). CDR3: CASSRAGGKRGNQPQHF. The CDR3 DNA reads as TGTGCCAGCAGCCGGGCGGGGGGTAAAAGGGGCAATCAGCCCCAGCATTTT.